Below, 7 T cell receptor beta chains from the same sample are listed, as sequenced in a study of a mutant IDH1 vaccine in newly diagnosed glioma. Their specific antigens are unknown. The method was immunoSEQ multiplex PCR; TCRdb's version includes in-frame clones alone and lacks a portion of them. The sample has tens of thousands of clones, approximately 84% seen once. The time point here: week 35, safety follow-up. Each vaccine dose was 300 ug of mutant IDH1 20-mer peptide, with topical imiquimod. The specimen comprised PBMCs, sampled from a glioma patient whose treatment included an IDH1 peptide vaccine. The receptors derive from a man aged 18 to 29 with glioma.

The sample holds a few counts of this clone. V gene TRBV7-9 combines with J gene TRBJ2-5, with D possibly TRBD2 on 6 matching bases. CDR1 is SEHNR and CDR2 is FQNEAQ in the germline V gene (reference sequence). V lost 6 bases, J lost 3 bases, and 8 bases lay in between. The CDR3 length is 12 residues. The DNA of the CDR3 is TGTGCCAGCAGAGGCGGGAAAGAGACCCAGTACTTC. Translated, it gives CASRGGKETQYF.

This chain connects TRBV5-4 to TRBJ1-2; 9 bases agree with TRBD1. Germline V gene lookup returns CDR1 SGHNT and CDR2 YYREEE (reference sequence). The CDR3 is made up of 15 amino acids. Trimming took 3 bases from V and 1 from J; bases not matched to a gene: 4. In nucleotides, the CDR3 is TGTGCCAGCAGCTGGGACAGGGTCTTTAACTATGGCTACACCTTC. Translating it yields CASSWDRVFNYGYTF.

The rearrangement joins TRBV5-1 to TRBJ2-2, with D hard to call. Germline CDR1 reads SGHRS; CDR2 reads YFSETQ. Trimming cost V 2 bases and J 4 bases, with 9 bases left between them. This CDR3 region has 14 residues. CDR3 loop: CASSFAPGTGELFF. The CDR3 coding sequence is TGCGCCAGCAGCTTTGCCCCGGGCACCGGGGAGCTGTTTTTT.

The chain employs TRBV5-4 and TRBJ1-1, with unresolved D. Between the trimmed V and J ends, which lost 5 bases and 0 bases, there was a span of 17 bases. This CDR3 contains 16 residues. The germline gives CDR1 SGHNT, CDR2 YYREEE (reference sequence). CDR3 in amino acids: CASRPGPLAMNTEAFF. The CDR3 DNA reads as TGTGCCAGCAGACCCGGACCATTAGCAATGAACACTGAAGCTTTCTTT.

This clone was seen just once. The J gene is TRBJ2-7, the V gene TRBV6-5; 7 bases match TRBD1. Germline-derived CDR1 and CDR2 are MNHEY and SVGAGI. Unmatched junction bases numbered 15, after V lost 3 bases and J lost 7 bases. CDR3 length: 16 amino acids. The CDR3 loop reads CASSYYPPPGQREQYF. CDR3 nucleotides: TGTGCCAGCAGTTATTATCCTCCCCCGGGACAGCGGGAGCAGTACTTC.

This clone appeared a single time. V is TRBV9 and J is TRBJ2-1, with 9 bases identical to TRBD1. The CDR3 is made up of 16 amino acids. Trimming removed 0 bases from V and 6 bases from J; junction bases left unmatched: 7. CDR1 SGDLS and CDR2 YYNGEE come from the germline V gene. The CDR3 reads CASSVGGTGSLNEQFF. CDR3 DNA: TGTGCCAGCAGCGTAGGGGGGACAGGGAGTCTCAATGAGCAGTTCTTC.

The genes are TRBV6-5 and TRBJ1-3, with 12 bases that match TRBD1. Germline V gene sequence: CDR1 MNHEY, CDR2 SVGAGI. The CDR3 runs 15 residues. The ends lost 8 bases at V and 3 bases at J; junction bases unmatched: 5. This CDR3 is CASGTGGLGGNTIYF. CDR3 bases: TGTGCCAGCGGGACAGGGGGCCTCGGTGGAAACACCATATATTTT.